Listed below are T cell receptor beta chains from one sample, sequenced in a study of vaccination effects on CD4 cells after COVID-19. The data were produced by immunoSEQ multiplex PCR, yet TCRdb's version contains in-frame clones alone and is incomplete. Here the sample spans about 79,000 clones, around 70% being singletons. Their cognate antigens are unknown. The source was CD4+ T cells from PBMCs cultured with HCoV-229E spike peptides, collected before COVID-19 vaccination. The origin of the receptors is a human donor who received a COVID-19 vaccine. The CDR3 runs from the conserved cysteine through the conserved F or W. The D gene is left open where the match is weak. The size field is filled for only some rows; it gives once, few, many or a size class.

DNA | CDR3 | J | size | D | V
TGTGCCAGCTCACCAACCTCGGGGAATCAGCCCCAGCATTTT | CASSPTSGNQPQHF | TRBJ1-5 | . | . | TRBV18
TGTGCCACCAGTGATTTGAAGGGTTCCCAGCGGGGGTACCAAGAGACCCAGTACTTC | CATSDLKGSQRGYQETQYF | TRBJ2-5 | . | TRBD2 | TRBV24-1
TGTGCCAGCAGCAACGGACAGGGTTCCGGAAACACCATATATTTT | CASSNGQGSGNTIYF | TRBJ1-3 | once | TRBD1 | TRBV7-2
TGTGCCAGCAGTTACGGTCGGGGACAAGCCAATCAGCCCCAGCATTTT | CASSYGRGQANQPQHF | TRBJ1-5 | . | . | TRBV6-2/TRBV6-3
TGTGCCAGCAGCCTACTCGGGACAGGGGAGACCCAGTACTTC | CASSLLGTGETQYF | TRBJ2-5 | . | TRBD1 | TRBV7-2
TGTGCCAGCAGCCCCCCCGGGACACCCTACACCTTC | CASSPPGTPYTF | TRBJ1-2 | . | . | TRBV7-6
TGTGCCACCAGTGATTCCGGACAGCGAGGGATTCAGTACTTC | CATSDSGQRGIQYF | TRBJ2-4 | once | . | TRBV24-1
TGTGCCAGCAAGGAGGGTTTACATCAGCCCCAGCATTTT | CASKEGLHQPQHF | TRBJ1-5 | . | . | TRBV27
TGTGCCAGCTCACCACCTCAGCCTAGCACAGATACGCAGTATTTT | CASSPPQPSTDTQYF | TRBJ2-3 | . | . | TRBV18
TGCAGCGTTTGGCCCGCGAACACTGAAGCTTTCTTT | CSVWPANTEAFF | TRBJ1-1 | . | . | TRBV29-1
TGTGCCAGCAGCGTATCCGGCTTCTCTGGAAACACCATATATTTT | CASSVSGFSGNTIYF | TRBJ1-3 | . | . | TRBV9
TGTGCCAGCAGCCTTGCGGTTAGGACTGAAGCTTTCTTT | CASSLAVRTEAFF | TRBJ1-1 | . | . | TRBV5-6
TGTGCCAGCAGCTTCGGAGGGGCTGGTTATACGCAGTATTTT | CASSFGGAGYTQYF | TRBJ2-3 | . | . | TRBV7-3
TGTGCCAGCAGTCCGGGACTCTGCAATGAGCAGTTCTTC | CASSPGLCNEQFF | TRBJ2-1 | . | . | TRBV12-3/TRBV12-4
TGTGCCAGCAGCCGAGCCGGGGAGACCCAGTACTTC | CASSRAGETQYF | TRBJ2-5 | . | . | TRBV11-3
TGTGCCAGCAGGGCTTTGGCCAAAAACATTCAGTACTTC | CASRALAKNIQYF | TRBJ2-4 | . | . | TRBV27
TGTGCCAGCAGCTTAAGAGCGGGGGGCCGCCCAGATACGCAGTATTTT | CASSLRAGGRPDTQYF | TRBJ2-3 | . | TRBD2 | TRBV7-2
TGTGCCAGCAGCCTGGTGGCAGCCGGGGGGTTCAATGAGCAGTTCTTC | CASSLVAAGGFNEQFF | TRBJ2-1 | few | TRBD2 | TRBV5-4
TGCGCCAGCAGCCCAACACTAGTTTACAATGAGCAGTTCTTC | CASSPTLVYNEQFF | TRBJ2-1 | . | . | TRBV5-1
TGTGCTAGTGGTTTGGCACCCGGGACACTCAATCAGCCCCAGCATTTT | CASGLAPGTLNQPQHF | TRBJ1-5 | . | . | TRBV12-5
TGTGCCAGCAGCCCGGACAGGGGAGCCTATGGCTACACCTTC | CASSPDRGAYGYTF | TRBJ1-2 | once | TRBD1 | TRBV14
TGCAGTGCTGACGACAGGGATACGCAGTATTTT | CSADDRDTQYF | TRBJ2-3 | . | . | TRBV20-1
TGTGCCAGCAGTAAGAACCGGGACCGGGTTAGTGGCTACACCTTC | CASSKNRDRVSGYTF | TRBJ1-2 | few | . | TRBV27
TGTGCCACCCGCCGAAAGGAAAGGGAAGGGGGAGATACGCAGTATTTT | CATRRKEREGGDTQYF | TRBJ2-3 | once | . | TRBV19
TGTGCCAGCAATCCCTGGGGGGGGCGAGAGGCCAATGAGCAGTTCTTC | CASNPWGGREANEQFF | TRBJ2-1 | . | . | TRBV27
TGTGCCACCAGTGACCTCCGGGACACCCTCAACGGCGGGGAGCTGTTTTTT | CATSDLRDTLNGGELFF | TRBJ2-2 | . | . | TRBV24-1
TGTGCCAGCTCACCACCGGGTCGGGCAGATACGCAGTATTTT | CASSPPGRADTQYF | TRBJ2-3 | . | . | TRBV18
TGTGCCAGCAGCGTAGCAATCGGTTTCCCCGATACGCAGTATTTT | CASSVAIGFPDTQYF | TRBJ2-3 | . | . | TRBV9
TGTGCCAGCAGTGGAGGACAGGGCTATCAGCCCCAGCATTTT | CASSGGQGYQPQHF | TRBJ1-5 | . | TRBD1 | TRBV2
TGTGCCAGCAGTGACCGGGCCCAGTGGGCAGAGACCCAGTACTTC | CASSDRAQWAETQYF | TRBJ2-5 | once | . | TRBV9
TGTGCCAGCAGTTGGACTGCAGGCAATGAGCAGTTCTTC | CASSWTAGNEQFF | TRBJ2-1 | . | . | TRBV6-5
TGTGCCAGCAGCTTCGGACCCCCGAATACGCAGTATTTT | CASSFGPPNTQYF | TRBJ2-3 | . | . | TRBV3-1/TRBV3-2
TGTGCTAGTGGTCCCTCCGCGGGACAGGGAAAACTGTTTTTT | CASGPSAGQGKLFF | TRBJ1-4 | . | TRBD1 | TRBV12-5
TGTGCCAGCAGCGTAGTGCCAGCCCCCGGGGAGCTGTTTTTT | CASSVVPAPGELFF | TRBJ2-2 | . | . | TRBV9
TGTGCCAGCAGCGGATGGGGACTTCGCGAACAGAACAATGAGCAGTTCTTC | CASSGWGLREQNNEQFF | TRBJ2-1 | . | . | TRBV11-2
TGTGCCAGCAGCGGCAACGGACTAGCGGGGGGACCAAACACCGGGGAGCTGTTTTTT | CASSGNGLAGGPNTGELFF | TRBJ2-2 | . | TRBD2 | TRBV6-2/TRBV6-3
TGTGCCAGCAGCCAACTTCGGACCGGCTACACCTTC | CASSQLRTGYTF | TRBJ1-2 | . | . | TRBV14
TGTGCCACCAGTGATGAGCTGGGGGGGGGCGGCAATGAGCAGTTCTTC | CATSDELGGGGNEQFF | TRBJ2-1 | . | . | TRBV24-1
TGTGCCAGCAGTTCCGAGTTGTTGGCTGAAGCTTTCTTT | CASSSELLAEAFF | TRBJ1-1 | . | . | TRBV27
TGTGCCAGCACCCCGGACAGGGGTGCTGGAAACACCATATATTTT | CASTPDRGAGNTIYF | TRBJ1-3 | . | TRBD1 | TRBV28
TGTGCCAGCAGCTTAGGGACTAGCGGGGCAGGAGATACGCAGTATTTT | CASSLGTSGAGDTQYF | TRBJ2-3 | once | TRBD2 | TRBV7-2
TGTGCCAGCGGGGACAGCTATGGCTACACCTTC | CASGDSYGYTF | TRBJ1-2 | few | TRBD1 | TRBV9
TGTGCCAGTAATAAGGGGAGCAATCAGCCCCAGCATTTT | CASNKGSNQPQHF | TRBJ1-5 | . | . | TRBV19
TGTGCCAGCTCCCAACCCCAAGGACAGCGGGGCGACCTCCAAGAGACCCAGTACTTC | CASSQPQGQRGDLQETQYF | TRBJ2-5 | . | . | TRBV18
TGTGCCACCAGTGATGGACTAGCGGGGGGGCCGACCGGGGAGCTGTTTTTT | CATSDGLAGGPTGELFF | TRBJ2-2 | . | TRBD2 | TRBV24-1